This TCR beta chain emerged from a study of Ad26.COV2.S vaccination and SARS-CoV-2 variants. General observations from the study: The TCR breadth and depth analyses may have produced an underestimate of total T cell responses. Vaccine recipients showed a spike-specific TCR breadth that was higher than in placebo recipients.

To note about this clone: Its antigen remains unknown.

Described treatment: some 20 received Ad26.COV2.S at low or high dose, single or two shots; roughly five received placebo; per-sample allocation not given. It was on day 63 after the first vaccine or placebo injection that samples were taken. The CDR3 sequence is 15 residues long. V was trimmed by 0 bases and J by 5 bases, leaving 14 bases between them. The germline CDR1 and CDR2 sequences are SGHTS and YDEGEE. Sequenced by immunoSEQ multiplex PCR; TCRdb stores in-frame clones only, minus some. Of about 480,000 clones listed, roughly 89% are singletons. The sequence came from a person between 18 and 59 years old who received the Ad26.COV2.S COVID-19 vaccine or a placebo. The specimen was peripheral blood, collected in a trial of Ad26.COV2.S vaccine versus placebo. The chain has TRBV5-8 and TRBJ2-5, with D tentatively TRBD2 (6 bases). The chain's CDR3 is CASSLGWLGGETQYF. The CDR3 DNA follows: TGTGCCAGCAGCTTGGGGTGGCTTGGAGGGGAGACCCAGTACTTC.